This paragraph covers one T cell receptor beta chain sequence. Antigen specificity is unknown. Each sample gave at least 6.5 million isolated PBMCs. This entry is derived from a study of blood T cells in healthy people across ages. Whole-study results and caveats: Using unsorted PBMCs precluded a conclusive naive versus antigen-experienced comparison. Nothing was known about donor CMV status, and this possibly confounded expanded clonotype changes.

V dropped 0 bases and J dropped 7; count of bases not matched to a gene: 7. Germline CDR1 DFQATT, CDR2 SNEGSKA (reference sequence). The CDR3 has 16 amino acids. Primed by a sample-barcoded 5' primer and a J-beta primer mix, a second PCR proceeded for about 7 to 12 cycles. The template-switch adaptor, which had 12 random nucleotides, put a tag on each cDNA molecule. Via MiXCR, TCRdb re-called the 5' RACE reads, giving one row per CDR3 protein. The sample has about 780,000 distinct CDR3 sequences, about 47% seen once; the top ten hold 15% to 20%. V usage is TRBV20-1 and J usage is TRBJ2-1; TRBD2 agrees at 12 bases. This clonotype was sampled from a man aged 80 or over in good health. Sequencing was done on a sample of blood. CDR3 amino acids: CSARDLGLAGMNEQFF. CDR3 bases: TGCAGTGCTAGAGATCTCGGACTAGCGGGAATGAATGAGCAGTTCTTC.